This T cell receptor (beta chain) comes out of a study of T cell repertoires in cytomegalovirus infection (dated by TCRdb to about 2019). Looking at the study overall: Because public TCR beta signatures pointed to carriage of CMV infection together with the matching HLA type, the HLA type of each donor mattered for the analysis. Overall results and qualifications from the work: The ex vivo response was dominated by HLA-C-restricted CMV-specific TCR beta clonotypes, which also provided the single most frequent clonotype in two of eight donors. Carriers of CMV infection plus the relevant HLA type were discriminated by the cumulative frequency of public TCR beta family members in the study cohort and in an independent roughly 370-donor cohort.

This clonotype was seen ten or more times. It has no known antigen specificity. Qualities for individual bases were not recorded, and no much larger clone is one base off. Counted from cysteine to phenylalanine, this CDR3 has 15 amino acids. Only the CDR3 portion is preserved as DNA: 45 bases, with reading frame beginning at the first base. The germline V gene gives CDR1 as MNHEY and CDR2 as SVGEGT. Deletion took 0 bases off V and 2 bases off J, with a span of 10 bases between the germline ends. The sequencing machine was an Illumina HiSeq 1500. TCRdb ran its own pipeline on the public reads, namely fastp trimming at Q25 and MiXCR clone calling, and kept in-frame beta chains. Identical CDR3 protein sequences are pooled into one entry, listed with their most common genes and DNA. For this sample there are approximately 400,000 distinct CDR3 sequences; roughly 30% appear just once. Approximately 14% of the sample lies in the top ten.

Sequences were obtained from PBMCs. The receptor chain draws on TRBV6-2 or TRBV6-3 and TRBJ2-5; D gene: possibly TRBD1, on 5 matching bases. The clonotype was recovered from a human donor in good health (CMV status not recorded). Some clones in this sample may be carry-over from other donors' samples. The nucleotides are TGTGCCAGCAGTTACTCGACAGCAAAACAAGAGACCCAGTACTTC. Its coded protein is CASSYSTAKQETQYF.